This T cell receptor (beta chain) was identified during a study of blood T cells in healthy people across ages. The V end was cut by 1 base, the J end by 3 bases, with 17 bases between. Germline V gene sequence: CDR1 LGHNA, CDR2 YNFKEQ. CDR3 length equals 17 residues. Next came a second PCR, run for about 6 to 12 cycles, which used a sample-barcoded 5' primer along with a J-beta primer mix. TCRdb analysed the 5' RACE reads with MiXCR anew, one entry per CDR3 protein. Counted here are approximately 600,000 distinct CDR3 sequences, under 65% occurring once; the ten biggest clones make up 35% to 40%. This clonotype was seen a handful of times. Its cognate antigen is unknown. Whole-study results and caveats: It was not possible, with unsorted PBMCs, to conclusively compare naive and antigen-experienced cells.

This clonotype originated in a man aged 55 to 70 in good health. The chain has TRBV4-2 and TRBJ2-3, with D possibly being TRBD2 (6 bases). The sequenced sample was blood. The CDR3, as DNA: TGTGCCAGCAGCCAAGGGGGACGGGGACGGGGGACAGATACGCAGTATTTT. Its protein product is CASSQGGRGRGTDTQYF.